These T cell receptor beta chains were read from a single sample in a study of blood T cells in healthy people across ages. One entry per CDR3 protein, called by TCRdb with MiXCR from the 5' RACE reads. In the table there are 890,000 or so distinct CDR3 sequences, approximately 59% of which are singletons. Specimen: blood. The receptors come from a man younger than 45 in good health. Both conserved end residues are trimmed from each CDR3.

v_gene	j_gene	CDR3aa
TRBV10-3	TRBJ2-5	AISEFQGEGETQY
TRBV28	TRBJ1-5	ASSHLRGPYSNQPQH
TRBV5-1	TRBJ2-3	ASSLYGRSTDTQY
TRBV4-1	TRBJ1-5	ASSQTGVVQPQH
TRBV6-2/TRBV6-3	TRBJ2-7	ASSSNLGASEQY
TRBV7-8	TRBJ1-5	ASSLFPLGAESDQPQH
TRBV6-1	TRBJ1-2	ASSEAGTGVGYT
TRBV28	TRBJ2-1	ASFKGPAGEQF
TRBV7-6	TRBJ2-3	ASSSLHTDTQY
TRBV20-1	TRBJ1-2	SARVKQGFGYT
TRBV3-1	TRBJ2-2	ASSQLPGYTGELF
TRBV1	TRBJ1-5	TSSQDPRTGHGQPQH
TRBV9	TRBJ2-1	ASSVGVGVSYNEQF
TRBV11-3	TRBJ2-1	ASSLAAGTSNEQF
TRBV30	TRBJ2-3	AWRAFNRALRDTQY
TRBV15	TRBJ2-5	ATSRAGTQY
TRBV7-2	.	ASSADFGEQY
TRBV20-1	TRBJ2-1	SAPWGGSYNEQF
TRBV6-5	TRBJ2-2	ASSRGQGTYTGELF
TRBV7-2	TRBJ1-5	ASSFAGSNQPQH
TRBV9	TRBJ1-5	ASSVEGGAGQPQH
TRBV7-7	TRBJ2-1	ASSVRGSDEQF
TRBV2	TRBJ1-5	ASMVQVNQPQH
TRBV6-2/TRBV6-3	TRBJ1-6	ASSYSFPTGEAHLH
TRBV6-4	TRBJ2-1	ASSVTHSGEQF
TRBV9	TRBJ2-3	ASSVTPVTDTQY
TRBV29-1	.	SVAPGQTYEQY
TRBV7-2	TRBJ2-7	ASSWDYEQY
TRBV29-1	TRBJ2-3	SGQGTLQRTDTQY
TRBV3-1	TRBJ1-2	ASSQDPDPSWDGYT
TRBV7-2	TRBJ2-5	ASGPSGGMGETQY
TRBV12-3/TRBV12-4	TRBJ1-2	ASSLGGGVHHYT
TRBV20-1	TRBJ2-1	SATGGSDRYNEQF
TRBV7-9	.	ASSSPGQGRYEQY
TRBV4-2	TRBJ2-3	ASSQGTATDTQY
TRBV7-3	TRBJ1-6	ASSLEGGLSNSPLH
TRBV12-3/TRBV12-4	TRBJ1-1	ASNPQGMNTEAF
TRBV12-3/TRBV12-4	TRBJ2-2	ASSPIGELF
TRBV9	TRBJ1-1	ASTRNLEGNTEAF
TRBV28	TRBJ2-1	ASSLWGGQYNEQF
TRBV7-9	TRBJ2-1	ASMWYGNEQF
TRBV6-1	.	ASDFPRRTEQY
TRBV20-1	TRBJ2-3	SARGTLRGTDTQY
TRBV20-1	TRBJ2-1	SAREPRENEQF
TRBV5-6	TRBJ2-6	ASSWGGRVISSGANVLT
TRBV29-1	TRBJ2-1	SVERASGGAGDEQF
TRBV18	TRBJ2-5	ASSPSDRDWQETQY
TRBV12-3/TRBV12-4	.	ASSLSLAGIHEQY
TRBV29-1	TRBJ2-1	SVERGASYNEQF
TRBV7-2	TRBJ2-3	ASSLLPHRTDTQY
TRBV7-3	TRBJ1-1	ASSLTGGSVGNTEAF
TRBV20-1	.	SVGGGVLETQY
TRBV5-6	TRBJ2-5	ASSLGGQTQETQY